Listed below are T cell receptor beta chains from one sample, sequenced in a study of T cells in localized non-small cell lung cancer. Generated by immunoSEQ multiplex PCR, the TCRdb table keeps only in-frame clones and is missing some. This sample has about 91,000 clones, with about 91% found just once. This sample comprised peripheral blood, obtained before any cancer treatment. Source of these receptors: a man aged 40 to 70 with stage I squamous cell lung carcinoma. Both conserved end residues are trimmed from each CDR3.

CDR3 protein | J gene | V gene
ASSSILYHKGYT | TRBJ1-2 | TRBV7-9
ASSQLAGADLGIQY | TRBJ2-4 | TRBV6-6
ASRDTSFLADEQF | TRBJ2-1 | TRBV28
ASSQAGRNNEQF | TRBJ2-1 | TRBV14
ASSLEWQAYEQY | TRBJ2-7 | TRBV7-9
ASSKDSTEAF | TRBJ1-1 | TRBV21-1
SVEADRLDPEAF | TRBJ1-1 | TRBV29-1
ASSIRGNYEQY | TRBJ2-7 | TRBV19
ATSRAATNEKLF | TRBJ1-4 | TRBV15
ASSPPSYEQY | TRBJ2-7 | TRBV18
ASMAYVGGDGEQF | TRBJ2-1 | TRBV5-1
ASSITGSKETQY | TRBJ2-5 | TRBV19
ASSIPGLAVSEQY | TRBJ2-7 | TRBV19
ARSRNTGELF | TRBJ2-2 | TRBV5-3
ASSLSPGGGVYGYT | TRBJ1-2 | TRBV27
AGKGHPNTGELF | TRBJ2-2 | TRBV6-1
ASTYDRSSYEQY | TRBJ2-7 | TRBV2
SARDNRDQY | TRBJ2-5 | TRBV20-1
ASSIAGRNYNEQF | TRBJ2-1 | TRBV19
ASSQGRTRSEQY | TRBJ2-7 | TRBV4-1
ASGQGEGRNTEAF | TRBJ1-1 | TRBV5-1
ASSLDRALIYGYT | TRBJ1-2 | TRBV5-5
ASSYAGGVEQY | TRBJ2-7 | TRBV6-5
ASGRKGVYGYT | TRBJ1-2 | TRBV25-1
ASSYGQRNTEAF | TRBJ1-1 | TRBV18
ASSRQGSNTEAF | TRBJ1-1 | TRBV7-2
ASSKLGPRRCTDTQY | TRBJ2-3 | TRBV21-1
ASSLGSHSGSQY | TRBJ2-5 | TRBV5-6
ASNSKGMMNTEAF | TRBJ1-1 | TRBV6-6
ASSEFWAGWIPTAGELF | TRBJ2-2 | TRBV6-1
ASADQGFYGYT | TRBJ1-2 | TRBV5-5
ASSLRGSYNEQF | TRBJ2-1 | TRBV28
SVFALGLNTEAF | TRBJ1-1 | TRBV29-1
ASSPNTGLAGHNEQF | TRBJ2-1 | TRBV18
ASSEAMGYTEAF | TRBJ1-1 | TRBV6-1
ASCPGVWENEQF | TRBJ2-1 | TRBV5-1
ASSPRATRAEKLF | TRBJ1-4 | TRBV28
ASSPLGVQAF | TRBJ1-1 | TRBV7-8
ASSLASRGLYNEQF | TRBJ2-1 | TRBV7-9
ASGGQGYTEAF | TRBJ1-1 | TRBV6-1
ASSMDVGVRETQY | TRBJ2-5 | TRBV5-1
ASSGETQY | TRBJ2-5 | TRBV7-9
ASSNRAGTGSYEQY | TRBJ2-7 | TRBV10-1
ASSPSGGQGISGNTIY | TRBJ1-3 | TRBV5-1
ASSPGGSRSYEQY | TRBJ2-7 | TRBV7-9
ASSRASLGGAGYT | TRBJ1-2 | TRBV19
ASSSPLRQGFPDTQY | TRBJ2-3 | TRBV7-9
AWSVRRNSPLH | TRBJ1-6 | TRBV30